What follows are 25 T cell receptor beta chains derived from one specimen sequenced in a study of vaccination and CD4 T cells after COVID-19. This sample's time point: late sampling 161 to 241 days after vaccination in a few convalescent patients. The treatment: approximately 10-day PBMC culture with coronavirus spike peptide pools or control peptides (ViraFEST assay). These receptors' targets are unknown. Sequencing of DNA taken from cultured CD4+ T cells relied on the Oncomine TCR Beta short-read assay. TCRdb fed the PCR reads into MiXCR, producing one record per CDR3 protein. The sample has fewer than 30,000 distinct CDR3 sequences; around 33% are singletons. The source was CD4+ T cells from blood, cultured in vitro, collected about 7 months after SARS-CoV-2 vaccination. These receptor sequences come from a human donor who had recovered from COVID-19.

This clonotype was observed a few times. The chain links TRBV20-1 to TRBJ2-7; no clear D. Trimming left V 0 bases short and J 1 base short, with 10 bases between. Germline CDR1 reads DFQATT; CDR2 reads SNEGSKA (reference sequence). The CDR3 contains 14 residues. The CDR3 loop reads CSARDFGISYEQYF. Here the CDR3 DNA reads TGCAGTGCTAGAGATTTTGGCATTTCCTACGAGCAGTACTTC.

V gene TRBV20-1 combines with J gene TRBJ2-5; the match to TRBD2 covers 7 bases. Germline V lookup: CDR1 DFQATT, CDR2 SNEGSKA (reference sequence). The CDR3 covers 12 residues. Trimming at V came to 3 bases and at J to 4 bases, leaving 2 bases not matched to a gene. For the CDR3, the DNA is TGCAGTGCTAGCCGACTAGCAGAGACCCAGTACTTC. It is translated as CSASRLAETQYF.

CDR3 coding DNA: TGTGCCAGCAGTCCACAAGGGGCCGCACGTTGGGAAAAACTGTTTTTT. It yields the protein CASSPQGAARWEKLFF. V and J are TRBV28 and TRBJ1-4, with D perhaps TRBD1 (5 bases). The CDR3 runs to 16 residues. Germline-derived CDR1 and CDR2 are MDHEN and SYDVKM. Trimming shortened V by 5 bases and J by 8 bases, and 21 bases separated the two germline ends.

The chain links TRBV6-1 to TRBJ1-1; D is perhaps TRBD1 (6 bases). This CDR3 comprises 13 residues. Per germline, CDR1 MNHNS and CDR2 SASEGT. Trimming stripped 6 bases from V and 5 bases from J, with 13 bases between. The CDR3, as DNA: TGTGCCAGCAGGCGCGGAGGGGGAACTGAAGCTTTCTTT. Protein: CASRRGGGTEAFF.

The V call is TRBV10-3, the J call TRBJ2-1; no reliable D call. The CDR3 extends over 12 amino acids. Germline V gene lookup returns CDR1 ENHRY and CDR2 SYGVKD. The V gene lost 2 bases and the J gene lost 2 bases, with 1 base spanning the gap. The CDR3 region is CAISEAYNEQFF. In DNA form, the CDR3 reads TGTGCCATCAGTGAGGCCTACAATGAGCAGTTCTTC.

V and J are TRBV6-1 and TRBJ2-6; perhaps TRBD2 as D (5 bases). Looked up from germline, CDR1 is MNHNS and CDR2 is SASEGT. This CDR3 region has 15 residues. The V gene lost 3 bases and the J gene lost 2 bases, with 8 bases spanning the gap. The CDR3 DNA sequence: TGTGCCAGCAGTGAGGAGAGGGCTGGGGCCAACGTCCTGACTTTC. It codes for CASSEERAGANVLTF.

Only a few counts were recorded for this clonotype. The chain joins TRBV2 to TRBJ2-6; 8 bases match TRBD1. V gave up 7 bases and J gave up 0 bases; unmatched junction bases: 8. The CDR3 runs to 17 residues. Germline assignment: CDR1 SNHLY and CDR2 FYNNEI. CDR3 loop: CASTLDRVGSGANVLTF. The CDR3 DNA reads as TGTGCCAGCACTCTGGACAGGGTGGGCTCTGGGGCCAACGTCCTGACTTTC.

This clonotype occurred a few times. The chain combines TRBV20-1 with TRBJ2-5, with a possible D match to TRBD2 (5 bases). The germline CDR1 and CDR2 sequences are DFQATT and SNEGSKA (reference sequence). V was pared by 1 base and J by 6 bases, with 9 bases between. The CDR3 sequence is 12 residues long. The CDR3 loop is CSARVEVQTQYF. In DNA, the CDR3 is TGCAGTGCTAGAGTGGAGGTCCAGACCCAGTACTTC.

CDR3 coding DNA: TGTGCCAGCGGGTATGACAGCTACGAGCAGTACTTC. This encodes CASGYDSYEQYF. This chain joins TRBV6-1 and TRBJ2-7, with a tentative D call TRBD1 (5 bases). The germline V and J ends were trimmed by 8 bases and 3 bases, with 11 bases remaining between them. Looked up from germline, CDR1 is MNHNS and CDR2 is SASEGT. CDR3 length equals 12 residues.

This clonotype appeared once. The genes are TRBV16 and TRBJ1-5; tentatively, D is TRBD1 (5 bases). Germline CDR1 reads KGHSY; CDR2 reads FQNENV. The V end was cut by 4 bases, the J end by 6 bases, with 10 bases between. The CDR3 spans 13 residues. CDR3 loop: CASSPWGTQPQHF. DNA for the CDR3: TGTGCCAGCAGCCCATGGGGGACTCAGCCCCAGCATTTT.

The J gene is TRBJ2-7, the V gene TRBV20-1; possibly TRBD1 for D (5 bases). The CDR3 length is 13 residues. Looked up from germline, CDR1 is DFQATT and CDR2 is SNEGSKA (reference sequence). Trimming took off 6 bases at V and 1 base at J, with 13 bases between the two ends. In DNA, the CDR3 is TGCAGTGCGAAGGGGCCGAGGTCCTACGAGCAGTACTTC. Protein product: CSAKGPRSYEQYF.

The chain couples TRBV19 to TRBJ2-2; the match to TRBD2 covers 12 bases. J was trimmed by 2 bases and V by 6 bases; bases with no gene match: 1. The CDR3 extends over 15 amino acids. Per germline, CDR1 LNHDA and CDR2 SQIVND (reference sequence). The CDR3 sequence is CASRTSGSNTGELFF. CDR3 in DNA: TGTGCCAGTAGGACTAGCGGGAGTAACACCGGGGAGCTGTTTTTT.

In nucleotides, the CDR3 is TGTGCCAGTAGTATAGGCAGACTGAACACTGAAGCTTTCTTT. This codes for CASSIGRLNTEAFF. The chain links TRBV19 to TRBJ1-1; D not certain. The CDR3 is made up of 14 amino acids. V was trimmed by 1 base and J by 0 bases, leaving 6 bases between them. The germline gives CDR1 LNHDA, CDR2 SQIVND (reference sequence).

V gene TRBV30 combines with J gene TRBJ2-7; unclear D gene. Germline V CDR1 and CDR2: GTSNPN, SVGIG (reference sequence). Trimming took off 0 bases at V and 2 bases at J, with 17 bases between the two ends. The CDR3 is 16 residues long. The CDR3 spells CAWSVQRPKTPYEQYF. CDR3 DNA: TGTGCCTGGAGTGTACAGCGCCCGAAGACCCCCTACGAGCAGTACTTC.

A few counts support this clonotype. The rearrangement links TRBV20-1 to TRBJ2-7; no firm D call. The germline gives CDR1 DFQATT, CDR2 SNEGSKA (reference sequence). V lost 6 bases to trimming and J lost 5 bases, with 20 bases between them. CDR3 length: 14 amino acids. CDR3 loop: CSALQDAKENEQYF. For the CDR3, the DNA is TGCAGTGCGCTACAAGATGCTAAAGAAAACGAGCAGTACTTC.

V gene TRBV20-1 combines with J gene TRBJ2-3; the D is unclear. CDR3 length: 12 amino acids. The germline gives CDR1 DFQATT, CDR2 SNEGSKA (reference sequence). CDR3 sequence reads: CSTRPSTDTQYF. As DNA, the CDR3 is TGCAGCACCCGTCCTAGCACAGATACGCAGTATTTT.

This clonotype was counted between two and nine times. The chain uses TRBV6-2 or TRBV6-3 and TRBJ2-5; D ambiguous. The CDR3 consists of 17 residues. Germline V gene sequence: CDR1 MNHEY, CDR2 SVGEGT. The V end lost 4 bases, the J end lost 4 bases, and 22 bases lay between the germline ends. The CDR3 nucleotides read TGTGCCAGCAGTTGGGATTATAGGGCCTCCTCCTCAGAGACCCAGTACTTC. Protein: CASSWDYRASSSETQYF.

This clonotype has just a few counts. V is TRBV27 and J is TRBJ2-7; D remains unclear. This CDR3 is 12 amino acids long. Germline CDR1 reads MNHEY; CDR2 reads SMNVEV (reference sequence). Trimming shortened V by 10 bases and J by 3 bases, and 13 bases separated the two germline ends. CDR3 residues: CATRPAGYEQYF. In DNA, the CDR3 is TGTGCCACACGCCCAGCCGGCTACGAGCAGTACTTC.

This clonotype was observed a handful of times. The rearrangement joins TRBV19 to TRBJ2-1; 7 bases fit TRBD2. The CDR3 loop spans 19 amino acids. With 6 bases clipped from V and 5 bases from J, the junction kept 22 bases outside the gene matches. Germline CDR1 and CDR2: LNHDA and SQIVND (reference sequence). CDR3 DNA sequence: TGTGCCAGTAGGCCGCCGGGACTAACGTCGACCGGCTGGGACAATGAGCAGTTCTTC. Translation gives CASRPPGLTSTGWDNEQFF.

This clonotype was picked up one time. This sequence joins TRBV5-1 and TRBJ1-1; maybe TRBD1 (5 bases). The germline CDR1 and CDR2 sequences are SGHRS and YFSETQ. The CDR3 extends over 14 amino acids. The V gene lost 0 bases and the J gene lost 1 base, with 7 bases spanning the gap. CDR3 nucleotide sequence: TGCGCCAGCAGCTTGGGAGGGGCGAACACTGAAGCTTTCTTT. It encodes CASSLGGANTEAFF.

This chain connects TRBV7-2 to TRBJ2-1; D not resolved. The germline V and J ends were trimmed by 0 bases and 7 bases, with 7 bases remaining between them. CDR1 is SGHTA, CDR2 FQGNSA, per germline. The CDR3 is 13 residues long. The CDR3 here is CASSLARRNEQFF. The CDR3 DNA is TGTGCCAGCAGCTTAGCTCGGCGAAATGAGCAGTTCTTC.

The CDR3 nucleotides are TGTGCCAGTAGCTTCAGAGGGTATGGCTACACCTTC. Protein: CASSFRGYGYTF. The J gene is TRBJ1-2, the V gene TRBV19; D uncertain. In germline, CDR1 is LNHDA, CDR2 SQIVND (reference sequence). The CDR3 has 12 amino acids. V was clipped by 6 bases and J by 5 bases, with 10 bases between them.

Here the CDR3 reads CSVEKREAGELFF. The CDR3 region has the DNA TGCAGCGTTGAAAAGCGGGAGGCCGGGGAGCTGTTTTTT. V is TRBV29-1 and J is TRBJ2-2, with 9 nucleotides matching TRBD2. This CDR3 spans 13 amino acids. Germline trimming cut 2 bases from V and 6 bases from J; bases unmatched to any gene: 1. The germline gives CDR1 SQVTM, CDR2 ANQGSEA.

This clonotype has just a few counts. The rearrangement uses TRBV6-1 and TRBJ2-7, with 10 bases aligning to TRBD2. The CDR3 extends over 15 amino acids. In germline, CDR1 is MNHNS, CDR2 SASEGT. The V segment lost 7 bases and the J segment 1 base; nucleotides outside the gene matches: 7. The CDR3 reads CASIIRTSGSYEQYF. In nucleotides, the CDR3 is TGTGCCAGCATTATCCGGACTAGCGGATCCTACGAGCAGTACTTC.

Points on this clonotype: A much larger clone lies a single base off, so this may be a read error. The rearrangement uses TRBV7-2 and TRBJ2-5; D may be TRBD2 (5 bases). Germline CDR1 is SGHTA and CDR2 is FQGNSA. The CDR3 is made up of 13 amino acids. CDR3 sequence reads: CASGLASQETQYF. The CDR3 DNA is TGTGCCAGCGGCTTAGCGTCCCAAGAGACCCAGTACTTC.